Each of the 16 T cell receptor beta chains below was sequenced from the same sample in a study of OX40 agonist ivuxolimab in advanced cancers. Libraries were prepared by immunoSEQ multiplex PCR; TCRdb keeps only in-frame clonotypes and omits some of them. The table includes roughly 30,000 clones, 80% to 90% detected once. This specimen was CD4+ or CD8+ T cells sorted from blood, taken in a trial of the OX40 agonist ivuxolimab. These receptors were taken from an adult with an advanced solid tumor such as melanoma, head and neck, liver or kidney cancer.

V is TRBV14 and J is TRBJ2-3; TRBD2 matches at 8 bases. CDR1 is SGHDN, CDR2 FVKESK, per germline. The CDR3 runs 21 residues. Trimming at V came to 0 bases and at J to 0 bases, leaving 17 bases not matched to a gene. CDR3 loop: CASSQDLWGTRTTQSTDTQYF. The DNA for the CDR3 is TGTGCCAGCAGCCAAGATCTTTGGGGGACTAGAACTACCCAGAGCACAGATACGCAGTATTTT.

The CDR3 here is CASRLIQVAGEVEQYF. The CDR3 DNA is TGTGCCAGCAGATTAATCCAGGTAGCGGGAGAAGTCGAGCAGTACTTC. This rearrangement joins TRBV7-2 to TRBJ2-7; 9 positions match TRBD2. Germline V gene lookup returns CDR1 SGHTA and CDR2 FQGNSA. V lost 6 bases to trimming and J lost 6 bases; unmatched junction nucleotides: 15. This CDR3 region has 16 residues.

The chain joins TRBV28 to TRBJ1-2, with D maybe TRBD1 (6 bases). Germline loops: CDR1 MDHEN, CDR2 SYDVKM. V dropped 8 bases and J dropped 2 bases, with 15 bases sitting between them. CDR3 length: 14 residues. The CDR3 DNA reads as TGTGCCAGCGTGGGTTCCGGGACAAACTATGGCTACACCTTC. Its translation is CASVGSGTNYGYTF.

The chain employs TRBV7-9 and TRBJ2-5; 8 positions match TRBD1. V gave up 3 bases and J gave up 5 bases; unmatched junction bases: 8. There are 15 residues in the CDR3. Germline V CDR1 and CDR2: SEHNR, FQNEAQ (reference sequence). The DNA of the CDR3 is TGTGCCAGCAGCTTGGACAGGGCTCCCTGGGAGACCCAGTACTTC. This translates into CASSLDRAPWETQYF. The complete variable domain, with remaining parts taken from reference TRBV7-9 and TRBJ2-5, reads DTGVSQNPRHKITKRGQNVTFRCDPISEHNRLYWYRQTLGQGPEFLTYFQNEAQLEKSRLLSDRFSAERPKGSFSTLEIQRTEQGDSAMYLCASSLDRAPWETQYFGPGTRLLVL.

The chain joins TRBV2 to TRBJ2-7, with 12 bases that match TRBD2. In germline, CDR1 is SNHLY, CDR2 FYNNEI. The CDR3 runs 16 residues. The ends lost 6 bases at V and 5 bases at J; junction bases unmatched: 11. The chain's CDR3 is CASSPTSGSFIDEQYF. In DNA, the CDR3 is TGTGCCAGCAGCCCGACTAGCGGGAGTTTTATCGACGAGCAGTACTTC.

This sequence joins TRBV7-3 and TRBJ2-7; 7 bases agree with TRBD1. This CDR3 region has 13 residues. The V segment lost 5 bases and the J segment 5 bases; nucleotides outside the gene matches: 6. Per germline, CDR1 SGHTA and CDR2 FQGTGA. The CDR3 DNA is TGTGCCAGCAGCCTGACAGGGATCGACGAGCAGTACTTC. It translates to CASSLTGIDEQYF.

DNA of the CDR3: TGCGCCAGCAGCTTGAGCGGGCCCACTGAAGCTTTCTTT. As protein: CASSLSGPTEAFF. This chain joins TRBV5-1 and TRBJ1-1, with unresolved D. Trimming pared 1 base from V and 4 bases from J, leaving 8 bases between. CDR3 length: 13 residues. The germline gives CDR1 SGHRS, CDR2 YFSETQ. Filled out from reference TRBV5-1 and TRBJ1-1, the complete variable domain reads KAGVTQTPRYLIKTRGQQVTLSCSPISGHRSVSWYQQTPGQGLQFLFEYFSETQRNKGNFPGRFSGRQFSNSRSEMNVSTLELGDSALYLCASSLSGPTEAFFGQGTRLTVV.

The chain combines TRBV7-9 with TRBJ1-4, with 9 bases aligning to TRBD1. The CDR3 sequence is 14 residues long. V dropped 4 bases and J dropped 8; count of bases not matched to a gene: 5. CDR1 is SEHNR, CDR2 FQNEAQ, per germline (reference sequence). Written as DNA, the CDR3 is TGTGCCAGCAGCTCGCGGGACAGGGAGGAAAAACTGTTTTTT. Translated, it gives CASSSRDREEKLFF.

In this sample, this clone turned up a few times. The chain links TRBV4-2 to TRBJ1-5; D is undetermined. The V end lost 0 bases, the J end lost 6 bases, and 15 bases lay between the germline ends. This CDR3 has 16 amino acids. Germline CDR1 and CDR2: LGHNA and YNFKEQ. The CDR3 nucleotides are TGTGCCAGCAGCCAAGACGCAGGTTCGGTTTTTCAGCCCCAGCATTTT. It translates to CASSQDAGSVFQPQHF.

This chain uses TRBV7-6 with TRBJ2-7, with 12 bases identical to TRBD2. The V segment lost 0 bases and the J segment 3 bases; nucleotides outside the gene matches: 9. Germline V gene data show CDR1 as SGHVS and CDR2 as FNYEAQ. The CDR3 is 18 amino acids. CDR3 protein: CASSLASPWTSGDYEQYF. The CDR3 bases are TGTGCCAGCAGCTTAGCGTCTCCCTGGACTAGCGGGGACTACGAGCAGTACTTC.

The genes are TRBV18 and TRBJ2-1, with 11 bases aligning to TRBD2. The CDR3 runs to 16 residues. CDR1 and CDR2 from the germline V gene are KGHSH and LQKENI. V was clipped by 2 bases and J by 0 bases; unmatched bases: 0. CDR3 in amino acids: CASSPGLAGSYNEQFF. The CDR3 region has the DNA TGTGCCAGCTCACCAGGACTAGCGGGCTCCTACAATGAGCAGTTCTTC.

This chain uses TRBV9 with TRBJ2-1; 7 nucleotides line up with TRBD2. The junction had 8 bases not matched to a gene; V was cut back by 0 bases and J by 2 bases. In germline, CDR1 is SGDLS, CDR2 YYNGEE. The CDR3 sequence is 17 residues long. The CDR3 reads CASSVAPGRGTYNEQFF. In DNA, the CDR3 is TGTGCCAGCAGCGTAGCCCCGGGGAGGGGAACCTACAATGAGCAGTTCTTC.

The chain employs TRBV2 and TRBJ2-4; weak D call: TRBD2 (5 bases). With 7 bases removed from V and 0 bases from J, the gap between germline ends came to 16 bases. CDR1 and CDR2 (germline): SNHLY, FYNNEI. The CDR3 contains 16 residues. The CDR3 loop is CASNDPLEGAKNIQYF. The CDR3 DNA reads TGTGCCAGCAATGACCCCTTAGAGGGAGCCAAAAACATTCAGTACTTC.

The chain recombines TRBV6-5 with TRBJ1-1, with 7 positions matching TRBD1. In germline, CDR1 is MNHEY, CDR2 SVGAGI. V gave up 2 bases and J gave up 5 bases; unmatched junction bases: 5. The CDR3 is 14 amino acids. In nucleotides, the CDR3 is TGTGCCAGCAGTTACAATGAGGGGGCAACTGAAGCTTTCTTT. This codes for CASSYNEGATEAFF.

The V and J genes are TRBV11-2 and TRBJ2-7; 15 bases are a match to TRBD2. The CDR3 has 18 residues. The V segment lost 7 bases and the J segment 4 bases; nucleotides outside the gene matches: 14. CDR1 is SGHAT and CDR2 is FQNNGV in the germline V gene. CDR3 sequence: CASNGLAGGEPNLYEQYF. In DNA, the CDR3 is TGTGCCAGCAACGGACTAGCGGGAGGGGAACCTAATCTTTACGAGCAGTACTTC.

The chain links TRBV30 to TRBJ2-7; TRBD1 agrees at 11 bases. Germline trimming cut 1 base from V and 3 bases from J; bases unmatched to any gene: 2. The CDR3 has 14 residues. In germline, CDR1 is GTSNPN, CDR2 SVGIG (reference sequence). The CDR3 bases are TGTGCCTGGAGTGCCGGGACAGGGGGCTACGAGCAGTACTTC. Translated, it gives CAWSAGTGGYEQYF.